Listed below are T cell receptor beta chains from one sample, sequenced in a study of shared clonotypes between healthy human individuals. The method was immunoSEQ multiplex PCR; TCRdb's version includes in-frame clones alone and lacks a portion of them. Here the sample spans 1.5 million to 1.9 million clones, around 98% being singletons. The sequenced sample consisted of naive CD4+ T cells sorted from blood. These receptors came from a man aged 30 to 45 in good health. The CDR3 runs from the conserved cysteine through the conserved F or W. The order of the fields is J gene, D gene, V gene, CDR3 length, CDR3 protein. D genes are given only for firm matches.

TRBJ2-7 TRBD1 TRBV18 15 CASFPDRTSSYEQYF
TRBJ1-4 . TRBV2 16 CASSRPARANNEKLFF
TRBJ2-2 . TRBV27 13 CASSFVAAGELFF
TRBJ1-4 . TRBV5-1 14 CASSLTGTNEKLFF
TRBJ2-2 TRBD2 TRBV7-9 18 CASSSPMGGTANTGELFF
TRBJ2-2 TRBD2 TRBV18 16 CASSQVLSGATGELFF
TRBJ1-4 . TRBV19 14 CASSHSATNEKLFF
TRBJ2-2 . TRBV6-5 14 CASSYLQNTGELFF
TRBJ2-7 . TRBV7-6 15 CASSPRGGQAYEQYF
TRBJ2-1 . TRBV10-1 13 CASSELTYNEQFF
TRBJ2-7 . TRBV5-1 12 CASSLGGYEQYF
TRBJ2-2 TRBD1 TRBV5-6 16 CASSERDRGNTGELFF
TRBJ2-3 . TRBV19 12 CASSIVEDTQYF
TRBJ1-1 TRBD1 TRBV7-3 15 CASSQAGTENTEAFF
TRBJ2-7 TRBD1 TRBV5-4 16 CASSRRRQGVSYEQYF
TRBJ2-4 . TRBV4-1 16 CASSQAGTAAKNIQYF
TRBJ2-5 . TRBV7-6 11 CASTDQETQYF
TRBJ2-2 . TRBV18 15 CASPTSQAGVGELFF
TRBJ2-7 TRBD1 TRBV19 14 CASSIGGQGDEQYF
TRBJ1-2 TRBD1 TRBV2 16 CASSEAGLTGDYGYTF
TRBJ2-5 . TRBV18 13 CASSPSQQETQYF
TRBJ2-1 . TRBV19 15 CASSIRGPTYNEQFF
TRBJ1-1 . TRBV5-4 12 CASSHKNTEAFF
TRBJ2-7 . TRBV2 11 CASSPSGEQYF
TRBJ2-3 . TRBV9 15 CASSVGSVSSDTQYF
TRBJ2-5 . TRBV7-9 15 CASSSPGRPSETQYF
TRBJ2-1 . TRBV7-8 15 CASSPLPTSHNEQFF
TRBJ2-7 TRBD2 TRBV28 14 CASNSGLAAYEQYF
TRBJ2-1 TRBD2 TRBV28 15 CASSLTSGTYNEQFF
TRBJ1-1 . TRBV2 15 CASSAAREVNTEAFF
TRBJ2-1 . TRBV25-1 14 CASSGEAKHNEQFF
TRBJ2-7 . TRBV28 11 CASSQHYEQYF
TRBJ2-3 . TRBV7-8 13 CASSFLGTDTQYF
TRBJ2-7 TRBD1 TRBV18 16 CASSPLLGTGYYEQYF
TRBJ1-1 . TRBV5-1 14 CASSTQPLNTEAFF
TRBJ2-7 TRBD1 TRBV6-1 13 CASGRGQGYEQYF
TRBJ2-5 . TRBV14 17 CASSQGAAALLQETQYF
TRBJ2-7 . TRBV7-2 13 CASSFGGFYEQYF
TRBJ1-4 . TRBV6-1 14 CASKMTAEDEKLFF
TRBJ1-1 TRBD1 TRBV5-1 15 CASSLTGTGNTEAFF
TRBJ2-3 . TRBV6-5 14 CASSYSAGLVTQYF
TRBJ2-7 TRBD2 TRBV6-6 15 CASSGRLAGEGEQYF
TRBJ1-5 . TRBV21-1 16 CASSKYAPGLNQPQHF
TRBJ2-3 . TRBV7-2 14 CASSLTNVVGTQYF
TRBJ2-1 . TRBV2 14 CASSVSSDLLGQFF
TRBJ2-3 TRBD2 TRBV4-1 15 CASSQGLADTDTQYF
TRBJ2-7 . TRBV11-2 14 CASSSGTSLYEQYF
TRBJ2-1 . TRBV29-1 15 CSVAVGSVTYNEQFF
TRBJ2-3 . TRBV7-2 16 CASSLADILSTDTQYF
TRBJ1-1 . TRBV7-2 12 CASSHFQAEAFF
TRBJ2-3 . TRBV2 15 CASTRDRRITDTQYF
TRBJ2-1 TRBD2 TRBV5-1 18 CASTGRGLAGETYNEQFF
TRBJ2-2 . TRBV14 13 CASSQGRTGELFF
TRBJ2-1 TRBD2 TRBV6-1 15 CASSRREGLYNEQFF
TRBJ2-7 TRBD2 TRBV5-4 17 CASSLGTLAGVSYEQYF
TRBJ1-2 TRBD1 TRBV30 14 CAWRGDRGVYGYTF